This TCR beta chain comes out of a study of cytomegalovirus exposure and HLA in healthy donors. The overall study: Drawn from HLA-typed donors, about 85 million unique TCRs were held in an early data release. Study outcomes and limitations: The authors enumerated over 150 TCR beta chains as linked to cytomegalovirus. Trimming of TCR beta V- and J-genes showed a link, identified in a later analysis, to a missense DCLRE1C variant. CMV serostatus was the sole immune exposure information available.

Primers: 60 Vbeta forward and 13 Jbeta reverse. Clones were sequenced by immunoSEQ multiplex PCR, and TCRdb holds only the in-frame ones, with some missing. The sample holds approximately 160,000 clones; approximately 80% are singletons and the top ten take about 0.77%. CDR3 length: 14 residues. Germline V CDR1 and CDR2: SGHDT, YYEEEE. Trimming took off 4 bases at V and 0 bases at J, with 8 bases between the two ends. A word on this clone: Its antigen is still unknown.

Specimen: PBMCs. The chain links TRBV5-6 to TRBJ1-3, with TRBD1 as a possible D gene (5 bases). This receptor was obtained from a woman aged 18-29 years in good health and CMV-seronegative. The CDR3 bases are TGTGCCAGCAGCCCCCAGGGCTCTGGAAACACCATATATTTT. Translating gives CASSPQGSGNTIYF.